Listed here are 24 T cell receptor beta chains from one sample, sequenced in a study of blood T cells in healthy people across ages (dated by TCRdb to 2014 to 2015). Library construction relied on 5' RACE. The instrument given in TCRdb is Illumina HiSeq 2500. The second PCR ran for about 7 to 11 cycles and used a J-beta primer mix along with a sample-barcoded 5' primer. TCRdb reworked the public reads: Q25 trimming with fastp, MiXCR clone assembly, productive beta chains retained. Each entry merges the rows of one CDR3 protein and shows their most common DNA and genes. The sample data list approximately 800,000 distinct CDR3 sequences, and roughly 35% of these were observed just once. In total, the top ten clones hold 10% to 15% of the sample. Input material: blood. These receptors all come from a man aged 18 to 29 in good health.

This clonotype has a handful of counts. J is TRBJ2-3 and V is TRBV20-1; D unresolved. The ends were cut back, 6 bases at V and 0 bases at J, with 10 bases in the middle. CDR3 length: 13 amino acids. The V gene's germline CDR1 is DFQATT and CDR2 SNEGSKA (reference sequence). CDR3 region: CSASLPSTDTQYF. Here the CDR3 DNA reads TGCAGTGCCTCCCTGCCCAGCACAGATACGCAGTATTTT.

This clonotype was recorded many times. This sequence joins TRBV7-2 and TRBJ2-7; D possibly uses TRBD1 or TRBD2 (6 bases each). CDR3 size: 14 residues. CDR1 and CDR2 (germline): SGHTA, FQGNSA. V was pared by 8 bases and J by 5 bases, with 19 bases between. CDR3 sequence (DNA): TGTGCCAGCGGACAGACTAGTCGGTCCCACGAGCAGTACTTC. This codes for CASGQTSRSHEQYF. The complete variable domain, with remaining parts taken from reference TRBV7-2 and TRBJ2-7, reads GAGVSQSPSNKVTEKGKDVELRCDPISGHTALYWYRQSLGQGLEFLIYFQGNSAPDKSGLPSDRFSAERTGGSVSTLTIQRTQQEDSAVYLCASGQTSRSHEQYFGPGTRLTVT.

The chain joins TRBV4-2 to TRBJ2-5; TRBD2 agrees at 8 bases. Germline V gives CDR1 LGHNA, CDR2 YNFKEQ. The CDR3 sequence is 20 residues long. The V and J ends lost 0 bases and 4 bases, in that order; junction bases with no gene match: 19. CDR3 bases: TGTGCCAGCAGCCAAGATGGGCAAGCGGGGGAGCCAAAGGAGGGAGAGACCCAGTACTTC. Its translation: CASSQDGQAGEPKEGETQYF.

The chain uses TRBV5-6 and TRBJ2-1; D remains unclear. Germline CDR1 SGHDT, CDR2 YYEEEE. This CDR3 has 14 residues. Trimming stripped 0 bases from V and 8 bases from J, with 12 bases between. The CDR3 loop is CASSLGAGIYEQFF. CDR3 nucleotide sequence: TGTGCCAGCAGCTTGGGGGCCGGTATCTATGAGCAGTTCTTC. The full variable domain, with the rest looked up from reference TRBV5-6 and TRBJ2-1, is DAGVTQSPTHLIKTRGQQVTLRCSPKSGHDTVSWYQQALGQGPQFIFQYYEEEERQRGNFPDRFSGHQFPNYSSELNVNALLLGDSALYLCASSLGAGIYEQFFGPGTRLTVL.

This clonotype has more than one count but fewer than ten. The chain recombines TRBV20-1 with TRBJ1-4; tentative D call: TRBD1 (5 bases). CDR1 is DFQATT, CDR2 SNEGSKA, per germline (reference sequence). The length of the CDR3 is 17 residues. The V and J ends lost 3 bases and 2 bases respectively, with 19 bases between them. This CDR3 is CSARPPGDQGTNEKLFF. In DNA form, the CDR3 reads TGCAGTGCTAGGCCTCCGGGCGACCAGGGTACTAATGAAAAACTGTTTTTT.

This clonotype showed up many times. The chain carries TRBV12-3 or TRBV12-4 and TRBJ2-1; D may be TRBD1 (6 bases). V lost 6 bases to trimming and J lost 1 base, with 7 bases between them. The CDR3 has 13 amino acids. The CDR3 nucleotides read TGTGCCAGCAGAGGGGGTTCCTACAATGAGCAGTTCTTC. It encodes CASRGGSYNEQFF.

In this sample, this clonotype turned up a few times. This chain joins TRBV10-3 and TRBJ2-5; 7 bases align to TRBD1. The junction had 7 bases not matched to a gene; V was cut back by 10 bases and J by 2 bases. The CDR3 sequence is 13 residues long. The V gene's germline CDR1 is ENHRY and CDR2 SYGVKD. CDR3: CATEGQPQETQYF. The CDR3 nucleotides are TGTGCCACTGAGGGACAGCCACAAGAGACCCAGTACTTC.

This clonotype was counted many times. The chain carries TRBV10-3 and TRBJ2-3; unclear D gene. Trimming left V 2 bases short and J 0 bases short, with 6 bases between. CDR1 is ENHRY and CDR2 is SYGVKD in the germline V gene. This CDR3 spans 14 amino acids. The CDR3 is CAISEATSTDTQYF. CDR3 nucleotides: TGTGCCATCAGTGAGGCGACGAGCACAGATACGCAGTATTTT.

This clonotype was recorded at least ten times. The rearrangement joins TRBV2 to TRBJ2-1; 7 bases are shared with TRBD2. V trimming: 6 bases; J trimming: 7 bases; junction bases outside the gene matches: 6. The CDR3 totals 13 residues. CDR1 is SNHLY and CDR2 is FYNNEI in the germline V gene. The CDR3 sequence is CASRADGRNEQFF. The CDR3, as DNA: TGTGCCAGCAGGGCCGACGGGAGGAATGAGCAGTTCTTC.

A note on this clonotype: The junction and the germline gene differ at one end; a read error may be behind it. This chain joins TRBV7-9 and TRBJ2-2; D might be TRBD2 (6 bases). Per germline, CDR1 SEHNR and CDR2 FQNEAQ (reference sequence). The CDR3 runs 14 residues. Here the CDR3 reads CANSPGANTGELFF. CDR3 nucleotides: TGTGCCAACAGCCCGGGAGCGAACACCGGGGAGCTGTTTTTT.

This clonotype was observed many times. The V call is TRBV6-5, the J call TRBJ2-5, with D perhaps given as TRBD1 or TRBD2 (5 bases each). Germline-derived CDR1 and CDR2 are MNHEY and SVGAGI. The CDR3 consists of 14 residues. V was shortened by 4 bases and J by 4 bases, with 13 bases between the two germline ends. The CDR3, as DNA: TGTGCCAGCAGTTGGGGGACGGGGCTAGAGACCCAGTACTTC. This gives the protein CASSWGTGLETQYF.

This clonotype was counted at least ten times. V and J are TRBV7-9 and TRBJ2-1, with 9 bases aligning to TRBD1. V lost 2 bases, J lost 7 bases, and 9 bases stayed unmatched. The CDR3 has 16 amino acids. Germline V gene sequence: CDR1 SEHNR, CDR2 FQNEAQ (reference sequence). DNA for the CDR3: TGTGCCAGCAGCTTAAAAGACAGGGGGGAATGGAATGAGCAGTTCTTC. Protein product: CASSLKDRGEWNEQFF.

The V and J genes are TRBV5-5 and TRBJ2-2; perhaps TRBD1 as D (6 bases). The CDR3 covers 14 residues. In germline, CDR1 is SGHKS, CDR2 YYEKEE (reference sequence). V was cut by 7 bases and J by 0 bases, with 10 bases left in between. The CDR3 DNA reads TGTGCCAGCCGGGACAACGCGAACACCGGGGAGCTGTTTTTT. It specifies CASRDNANTGELFF.

The chain couples TRBV4-1 to TRBJ2-2, with D unresolved. CDR3 length equals 16 residues. The V gene's germline CDR1 is MGHRA and CDR2 YSYEKL. Trimming took 4 bases from V and 4 from J, leaving 16 bases between them. CDR3 sequence (DNA): TGCGCCAGCAGCCCCCGAGTCGCAGCAGGCACCGGGGAGCTGTTTTTT. Translating gives CASSPRVAAGTGELFF.

This rearrangement joins TRBV5-1 to TRBJ2-4, with a possible D match to TRBD1 (6 bases). Trimming left V 4 bases short and J 2 bases short, with 19 bases between. The germline V gene encodes CDR1 SGHRS and CDR2 YFSETQ. The CDR3 loop spans 17 amino acids. The CDR3, as DNA: TGCGCCAGCAGCCCGTTTTTGGGCACAGGGACCAAAAACATTCAGTACTTC. Translation: CASSPFLGTGTKNIQYF.

This clonotype was found once. A read error is possible here, since a much larger clone lies one base away. V is TRBV6-5 and J is TRBJ2-1; 8 nucleotides match TRBD2. The DNA end is more similar to TRBJ2-7, so the J call may be wrong. The germline V gene encodes CDR1 MNHEY and CDR2 SVGAGI. The CDR3 is 15 residues long. This CDR3 reads CASSYLAGGYNEQYF. The CDR3 region has the DNA TGTGCCAGCAGTTACTTGGCGGGGGGTTACAATGAGCAGTACTTC.

This clonotype was picked up a small number of times. The chain uses TRBV5-1 and TRBJ2-5, with D possibly matching TRBD1 (5 bases). Germline V gene sequence: CDR1 SGHRS, CDR2 YFSETQ. The V end was cut by 0 bases, the J end by 5 bases, with 17 bases between. The CDR3 spans 16 residues. CDR3 protein: CASSLVTGPPTETQYF. The CDR3 DNA sequence: TGCGCCAGCAGCTTGGTTACAGGTCCCCCAACCGAGACCCAGTACTTC.

This chain connects TRBV12-3 or TRBV12-4 to TRBJ1-1; D is perhaps TRBD1 (5 bases). The CDR3 sequence is 14 residues long. V lost 7 bases and J 4 bases, leaving 16 bases between the germline ends. CDR3: CASTWAGSGTEAFF. In DNA, the CDR3 is TGTGCCAGCACCTGGGCAGGGTCGGGCACTGAAGCTTTCTTT.

A remark on this clonotype: This may be a read error: a much more frequent sequence differs by one nucleotide. V usage is TRBV5-1 and J usage is TRBJ2-7, with 7 bases aligning to TRBD2. V shed 4 bases and J 5 bases; nucleotides not matched to a gene: 12. The CDR3 sequence is 15 residues long. Germline CDR1 is SGHRS and CDR2 is YFSETQ. The CDR3 reads CASSLGGGLGHEQYF. The CDR3, as DNA: TGCGCCAGCAGCCTTGGGGGGGGTTTGGGCCACGAGCAGTACTTC.

Of note for this clonotype: This clone may be a read error of a much larger clone one base away. This sequence joins TRBV27 and TRBJ2-1, with D possibly being TRBD2 (5 bases). The CDR3 consists of 16 residues. Germline-derived CDR1 and CDR2 are MNHEY and SMNVEV (reference sequence). V was shortened by 2 bases and J by 9 bases, with 20 bases between the two germline ends. The CDR3 sequence: CASSLVGARESGEQFF. CDR3 nucleotides: TGTGCCAGCAGTTTAGTCGGTGCTAGGGAGTCTGGTGAGCAGTTCTTC.

This clonotype was observed a handful of times. The genes are TRBV10-3 and TRBJ1-5, with unresolved D. V was clipped by 0 bases and J by 0 bases, with 12 bases between them. CDR1 is ENHRY and CDR2 is SYGVKD in the germline V gene. CDR3 size: 17 residues. CDR3 protein: CAISESVGVLSNQPQHF. DNA of the CDR3: TGTGCCATCAGTGAGTCTGTCGGGGTACTTAGCAATCAGCCCCAGCATTTT.

This clonotype was picked up a small number of times. This chain connects TRBV6-6 to TRBJ2-5, with D perhaps matching TRBD1 (5 bases). V lost 5 bases to trimming and J lost 2 bases, with 12 bases between them. Germline-derived CDR1 and CDR2 are MNHNY and SVGAGI (reference sequence). There are 14 residues in the CDR3. The CDR3 nucleotides are TGTGCCAGCAGTAACTGGACACCTCAAGAGACCCAGTACTTC. It yields the protein CASSNWTPQETQYF.

This chain joins TRBV12-5 and TRBJ1-2; 7 positions agree with TRBD1. The CDR3 has 12 amino acids. Germline V gene sequence: CDR1 LGHNT, CDR2 FRNRAP. Trimming cost V 1 base and J 10 bases; bases outside gene matches: 3. This CDR3 reads CASGLATGVYTF. The CDR3 DNA reads TGTGCTAGTGGTTTGGCTACAGGGGTCTACACCTTC. Filled out from reference TRBV12-5 and TRBJ1-2, the complete variable domain reads DARVTQTPRHKVTEMGQEVTMRCQPILGHNTVFWYRQTMMQGLELLAYFRNRAPLDDSGMPKDRFSAEMPDATLATLKIQPSEPRDSAVYFCASGLATGVYTFGSGTRLTVV.

This clonotype was detected only a few times. V gene TRBV6-2 or TRBV6-3 combines with J gene TRBJ2-1; 7 bases are shared with TRBD1. CDR1 is MNHEY and CDR2 is SVGEGT in the germline V gene. This CDR3 has 14 amino acids. V lost 5 bases to trimming and J lost 7 bases; unmatched junction nucleotides: 8. CDR3 sequence: CASSVQGEPNEQFF. CDR3 coding DNA: TGTGCCAGCAGTGTCCAGGGGGAACCAAATGAGCAGTTCTTC.